These 23 T cell receptor beta chains were sequenced from one sample in a study of shared clonotypes between healthy human individuals. Assay: immunoSEQ multiplex PCR; the TCRdb copy retains only in-frame clones and omits some. The table has 2 million to 2.5 million clones, roughly 90% seen once; the top ten hold 0.37%. The material sequenced was naive CD4+ T cells from PBMCs. Subset meaning: CD45RA+ positively selected. The origin of the receptors is a man aged 18 to 30 in good health. Some clones in this sample may be carry-over from other donors' samples.

The table lists this clone with a few counts. Other DNA sequences in the sample encode the same CDR3. The V call is TRBV28, the J call TRBJ2-3, with TRBD1 matching 7 bases. The V gene's germline CDR1 is MDHEN and CDR2 SYDVKM. The CDR3 extends over 15 amino acids. J lost 3 bases, V lost 5 bases, and 8 bases had no gene match. CDR3 loop: CASSPGQVGTDTQYF. In DNA, the CDR3 is TGTGCCAGCAGTCCAGGACAGGTGGGGACAGATACGCAGTATTTT.

The rearrangement joins TRBV19 to TRBJ2-1; 7 bases align to TRBD2. Germline assignment: CDR1 LNHDA and CDR2 SQIVND (reference sequence). The V gene end was trimmed by 3 bases and the J gene end by 2 bases; junction bases not matched to a gene: 7. This CDR3 comprises 16 residues. The CDR3 loop reads CASSIELAETYNEQFF. CDR3 nucleotide sequence: TGTGCCAGTAGTATTGAGCTAGCGGAAACCTACAATGAGCAGTTCTTC.

This rearrangement joins TRBV27 to TRBJ1-4, with a weak D call TRBD1 (6 bases). This CDR3 comprises 15 residues. The V gene lost 7 bases and the J gene lost 7 bases, with 19 bases spanning the gap. Germline lookup yields CDR1 MNHEY and CDR2 SMNVEV (reference sequence). CDR3 sequence reads: CASTPLGAGGEKLFF. Here the CDR3 DNA reads TGTGCCAGCACCCCCCTGGGGGCGGGGGGTGAAAAACTGTTTTTT.

This chain connects TRBV4-1 to TRBJ2-1; 14 bases agree with TRBD2. The V gene end was trimmed by 3 bases and the J gene end by 0 bases; junction bases not matched to a gene: 7. The CDR3 sequence is 19 residues long. Germline CDR1 MGHRA, CDR2 YSYEKL. CDR3 region: CASSHWTSGRPSSYNEQFF. The CDR3 DNA reads TGCGCCAGCAGCCACTGGACTAGCGGGAGGCCGAGCTCCTACAATGAGCAGTTCTTC.

This chain links TRBV5-1 with TRBJ2-2; the match to TRBD1 covers 9 bases. The germline gives CDR1 SGHRS, CDR2 YFSETQ. V gave up 4 bases and J gave up 6 bases; unmatched junction bases: 7. The CDR3 covers 15 residues. The CDR3 here is CASSPGTGSAGELFF. CDR3 DNA: TGCGCCAGCAGCCCGGGGACAGGGAGCGCCGGGGAGCTGTTTTTT.

The chain links TRBV30 to TRBJ2-7, with 9 bases matching TRBD2. CDR3 length: 15 residues. Germline assignment: CDR1 GTSNPN and CDR2 SVGIG (reference sequence). V trimming: 2 bases; J trimming: 0 bases; junction bases outside the gene matches: 5. The CDR3, as DNA: TGTGCCTGGAGTCTGAGCGGGGGGTTCTCCTACGAGCAGTACTTC. It yields the protein CAWSLSGGFSYEQYF.

This clone was observed once. The rearrangement joins TRBV6-6 to TRBJ2-7; D is undetermined. The CDR3 runs to 12 residues. Germline V gene sequence: CDR1 MNHNY, CDR2 SVGAGI (reference sequence). V was trimmed by 8 bases and J by 0 bases, leaving 8 bases between them. This CDR3 reads CASQSSSYEQYF. CDR3 DNA: TGTGCCAGCCAGTCGAGCTCCTACGAGCAGTACTTC.

As concerns this clone: The same CDR3 arises from other DNA sequences in this sample as well. The chain is built from TRBV28 and TRBJ1-4; 7 nucleotides line up with TRBD1. After removal of 6 bases from V and 8 bases from J, the junction contained 9 bases not matched to a gene. The germline V gene encodes CDR1 MDHEN and CDR2 SYDVKM. This CDR3 comprises 14 residues. CDR3 nucleotide sequence: TGTGCCAGCAGCCACAGGGGAGGCAACGAAAAACTGTTTTTT. Translation: CASSHRGGNEKLFF. Looking up the rest from reference TRBV28 and TRBJ1-4 gives the full variable domain: DVKVTQSSRYLVKRTGEKVFLECVQDMDHENMFWYRQDPGLGLRLIYFSYDVKMKEKGDIPEGYSVSREKKERFSLILESASTNQTSMYLCASSHRGGNEKLFFGSGTQLSVL.

This chain links TRBV7-3 with TRBJ2-3; no definite D call. CDR1 and CDR2 (germline): SGHTA, FQGTGA. Trimming took off 2 bases at V and 4 bases at J, with 10 bases between the two ends. The CDR3 totals 14 residues. The CDR3 reads CASSLSPPPDTQYF. The CDR3 nucleotides read TGTGCCAGCAGCTTATCTCCACCCCCAGATACGCAGTATTTT.

This chain connects TRBV30 to TRBJ1-5; unclear D gene. CDR3 size: 14 residues. Germline CDR1 GTSNPN, CDR2 SVGIG (reference sequence). V gave up 5 bases and J gave up 2 bases, with 13 bases separating them. In DNA form, the CDR3 reads TGTGCCTGGCAAGAAACAAATGGCAATCAGCCCCAGCATTTT. Amino acid sequence: CAWQETNGNQPQHF.

The chain carries TRBV7-3 and TRBJ2-1; possibly TRBD1 for D (5 bases). From germline, CDR1 is SGHTA and CDR2 FQGTGA. The V end lost 4 bases, the J end lost 5 bases, and 9 bases lay between the germline ends. CDR3 length equals 13 residues. Here the CDR3 reads CASSSQTDNEQFF. The CDR3 DNA reads as TGTGCCAGCAGCTCCCAGACAGACAATGAGCAGTTCTTC.

J is TRBJ1-2 and V is TRBV6-5, with TRBD1 as a possible D gene (5 bases). V lost 7 bases to trimming and J lost 2 bases, with 11 bases between them. CDR3 size: 13 residues. Germline CDR1 and CDR2: MNHEY and SVGAGI. Written as DNA, the CDR3 is TGTGCCAGCAACCCGGGACTGAACTATGGCTACACCTTC. It translates to CASNPGLNYGYTF.

The chain carries TRBV9 and TRBJ1-3; 7 positions agree with TRBD1. Germline assignment: CDR1 SGDLS and CDR2 YYNGEE. The V segment lost 0 bases and the J segment 7 bases; nucleotides outside the gene matches: 7. The CDR3 is 15 residues long. The CDR3 DNA sequence: TGTGCCAGCAGCGTAGAAACGGACAGGTTTAACACCATATATTTT. Translated: CASSVETDRFNTIYF. Combining the CDR3 with reference TRBV9 and TRBJ1-3 gives the whole variable domain DSGVTQTPKHLITATGQRVTLRCSPRSGDLSVYWYQQSLDQGLQFLIQYYNGEERAKGNILERFSAQQFPDLHSELNLSSLELGDSALYFCASSVETDRFNTIYFGEGSWLTVV.

The CDR3 sequence: CASSPGAGGGPSTDTQYF. The CDR3, as DNA: TGTGCCAGCAGCCCGGGAGCGGGAGGGGGGCCTAGCACAGATACGCAGTATTTT. The chain links TRBV9 to TRBJ2-3, with 10 bases fitting TRBD2. Per the germline V gene, CDR1 is SGDLS and CDR2 is YYNGEE. V was pared by 4 bases and J by 0 bases, with 11 bases of the junction left unmatched. The CDR3 contains 18 residues.

The chain links TRBV9 to TRBJ2-2; 10 bases fit TRBD2. The ends lost 7 bases at V and 7 bases at J; junction bases unmatched: 13. Germline V CDR1 and CDR2: SGDLS, YYNGEE. The CDR3 has 16 amino acids. CDR3 loop: CASRSIAGGIGGELFF. CDR3 in DNA: TGTGCCAGCCGCTCCATAGCGGGAGGTATAGGCGGGGAGCTGTTTTTT. Full variable domain (rest looked up from reference TRBV9 and TRBJ2-2): DSGVTQTPKHLITATGQRVTLRCSPRSGDLSVYWYQQSLDQGLQFLIQYYNGEERAKGNILERFSAQQFPDLHSELNLSSLELGDSALYFCASRSIAGGIGGELFFGEGSRLTVL.

The chain couples TRBV5-1 to TRBJ1-2; the match to TRBD1 covers 11 bases. Germline CDR1 and CDR2: SGHRS and YFSETQ. There are 14 residues in the CDR3. With 4 bases clipped from V and 6 bases from J, the junction kept 5 bases outside the gene matches. Here the CDR3 DNA reads TGCGCCAGCAGCCCGGGACAGGGGGGCCATGGCTACACCTTC. Protein: CASSPGQGGHGYTF.

J is TRBJ1-1 and V is TRBV27; D not certain. The CDR3 consists of 14 residues. Germline CDR1 is MNHEY and CDR2 is SMNVEV (reference sequence). V lost 6 bases, J lost 3 bases, and 14 bases lay in between. The CDR3 DNA sequence: TGTGCCAGCAGCTTAAGTCCAAGGGACACTGAAGCTTTCTTT. It codes for CASSLSPRDTEAFF.

The CDR3 spells CASSLARLGSEQYF. The CDR3 bases are TGTGCCAGCAGTTTAGCACGACTTGGTTCCGAGCAGTACTTC. This chain joins TRBV28 and TRBJ2-7; D remains ambiguous. The V end lost 2 bases, the J end lost 6 bases, and 14 bases lay between the germline ends. Germline values: CDR1 MDHEN, CDR2 SYDVKM. The CDR3 is made up of 14 amino acids.

J is TRBJ1-3 and V is TRBV18; D is uncertain. V was clipped by 3 bases and J by 0 bases, with 9 bases between them. The V gene's germline CDR1 is KGHSH and CDR2 LQKENI. The CDR3 covers 15 residues. The chain's CDR3 is CASSPGPSSGNTIYF. CDR3 nucleotide sequence: TGTGCCAGCTCACCTGGGCCGAGCTCTGGAAACACCATATATTTT. Variable domain in full (rest from reference TRBV18 and TRBJ1-3): NAGVMQNPRHLVRRRGQEARLRCSPMKGHSHVYWYRQLPEEGLKFMVYLQKENIIDESGMPKERFSAEFPKEGPSILRIQQVVRGDSAAYFCASSPGPSSGNTIYFGEGSWLTVV.

The rearrangement links TRBV5-4 to TRBJ2-3, with D tentatively TRBD2 (5 bases). Trimming removed 4 bases at V and 1 base at J, with 13 bases between. CDR1 and CDR2 from the germline V gene are SGHNT and YYREEE (reference sequence). This CDR3 has 15 amino acids. CDR3 DNA: TGTGCCAGCAGCCCCTTGGCGGGTGGCACAGATACGCAGTATTTT. This translates into CASSPLAGGTDTQYF.

This chain links TRBV4-3 with TRBJ2-7; D unresolved. This CDR3 contains 15 residues. Trimming cost V 1 base and J 0 bases, with 10 bases left between them. The V gene's germline CDR1 is LGHNA and CDR2 YSLEER. The CDR3: CASSQVPQSSYEQYF. The DNA for the CDR3 is TGCGCCAGCAGCCAAGTCCCTCAGAGCTCCTACGAGCAGTACTTC.

The chain couples TRBV23-1 to TRBJ2-7; D ambiguous. TRBV23-1 is recorded as an ORF, its role being uncertain. The CDR3 is made up of 14 amino acids. V was clipped by 1 base and J by 0 bases, with 7 bases between them. The CDR3 sequence is CASSQYEISYEQYF. CDR3 bases: TGCGCCAGCAGTCAATACGAGATCTCCTACGAGCAGTACTTC.

This chain's CDR3 is CASSRQLSPTTDNEQYF. Written as DNA, the CDR3 is TGTGCCAGCAGCCGCCAATTGTCCCCCACAACGGACAACGAGCAGTACTTC. The rearrangement uses TRBV16 and TRBJ2-7, with a weak D call TRBD1 (5 bases). The CDR3 has 17 residues. V lost 4 bases and J 5 bases, leaving 24 bases between the germline ends. CDR1 KGHSY and CDR2 FQNENV come from the germline V gene. Based on the CDR3 plus reference TRBV16 and TRBJ2-7, the full variable domain is GEEVAQTPKHLVRGEGQKAKLYCAPIKGHSYVFWYQQVLKNEFKFLISFQNENVFDETGMPKERFSAKCLPNSPCSLEIQATKLEDSAVYFCASSRQLSPTTDNEQYFGPGTRLTVT.